This TCR beta chain was obtained from a study of T cells expressing NK-cell markers. Study-wide context: According to the study, TCR beta repertoires originated from sorted CD3+CD56+NKG2C+, CD3+CD56+NKG2C- and CD3+CD56-NKG2C+ T cells.

TCRdb reprocessed the 5' RACE reads, keeping one entry per CDR3 protein, no DNA. The table lists fewer than 550,000 distinct CDR3 sequences. In germline, CDR1 is MDHEN, CDR2 SYDVKM. The CDR3 is 16 amino acids. The origin of this receptor is a woman aged 45-60 years in good health. This chain uses TRBV28 with TRBJ2-5. The sequenced sample consisted of blood T cells: a sorted CD56 or NKG2C T cell subset, CD4+ or CD8+ T cells, or bulk PBMC T cells (not recorded which). The CDR3 loop reads CASYRATTLMKETQYF.